This T cell receptor (beta chain) came from a study of early T cells in non-severe SARS-CoV-2 infection. Points from the study as a whole: VDJdb matching, biased toward anti-spike CD8 responses, missed private and CD4 specificities.

TCRdb called the 5' RACE reads again in MiXCR, with one record for every CDR3 protein. The repertoire consists of about 69,000 distinct CDR3 sequences, with approximately 13% occurring once and the leading ten covering more than 12%. This clonotype was picked up a small number of times. Its antigen is undetermined. The specimen was whole blood. The source is an adult who was a healthcare worker with PCR-confirmed SARS-CoV-2 infection or an uninfected control (not recorded which).

CDR3 nucleotides: TGTGCCAGCAGCTTAAATTTTGGGGCAGGGCAGTTCTTC. It yields the protein CASSLNFGAGQFF. The chain combines TRBV7-3 with TRBJ2-1; D is perhaps TRBD1 (5 bases). This CDR3 comprises 13 residues. Per germline, CDR1 SGHTA and CDR2 FQGTGA. Deletions cut 1 base from V and 12 bases from J, with 13 bases between.